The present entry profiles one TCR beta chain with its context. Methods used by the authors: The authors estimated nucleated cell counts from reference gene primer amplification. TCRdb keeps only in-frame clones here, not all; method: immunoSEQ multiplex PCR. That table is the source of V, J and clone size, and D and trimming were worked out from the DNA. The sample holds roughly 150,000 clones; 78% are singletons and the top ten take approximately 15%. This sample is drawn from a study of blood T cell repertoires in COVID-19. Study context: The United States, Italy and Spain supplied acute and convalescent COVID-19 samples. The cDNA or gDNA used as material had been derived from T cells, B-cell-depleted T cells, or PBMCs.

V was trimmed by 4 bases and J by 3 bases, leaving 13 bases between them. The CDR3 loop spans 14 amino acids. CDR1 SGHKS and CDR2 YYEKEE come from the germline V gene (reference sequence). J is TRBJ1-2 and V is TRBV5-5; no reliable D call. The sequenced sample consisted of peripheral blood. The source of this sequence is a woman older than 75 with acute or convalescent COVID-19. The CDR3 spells CASSPLTTDYGYTF. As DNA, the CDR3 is TGTGCCAGCAGCCCGCTTACCACAGACTATGGCTACACCTTC.